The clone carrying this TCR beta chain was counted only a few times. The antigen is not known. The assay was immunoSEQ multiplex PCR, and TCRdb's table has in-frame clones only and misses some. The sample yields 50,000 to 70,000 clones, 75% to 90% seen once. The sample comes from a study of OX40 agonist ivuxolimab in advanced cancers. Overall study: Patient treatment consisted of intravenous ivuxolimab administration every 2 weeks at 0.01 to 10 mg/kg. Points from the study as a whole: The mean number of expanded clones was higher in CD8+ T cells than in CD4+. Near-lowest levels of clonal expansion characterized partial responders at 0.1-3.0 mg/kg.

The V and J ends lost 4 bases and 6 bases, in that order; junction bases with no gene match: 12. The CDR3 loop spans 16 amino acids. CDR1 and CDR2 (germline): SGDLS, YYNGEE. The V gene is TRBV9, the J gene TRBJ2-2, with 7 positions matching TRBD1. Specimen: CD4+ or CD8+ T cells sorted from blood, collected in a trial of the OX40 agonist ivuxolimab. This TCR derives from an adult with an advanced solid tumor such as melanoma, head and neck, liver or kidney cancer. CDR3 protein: CASSPRDRVLSGELFF. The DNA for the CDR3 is TGTGCCAGCAGCCCTCGGGACAGAGTTTTATCCGGGGAGCTGTTTTTT. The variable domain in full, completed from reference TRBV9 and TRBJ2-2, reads DSGVTQTPKHLITATGQRVTLRCSPRSGDLSVYWYQQSLDQGLQFLIQYYNGEERAKGNILERFSAQQFPDLHSELNLSSLELGDSALYFCASSPRDRVLSGELFFGEGSRLTVL.